A single sample gave rise to the 30 T cell receptor beta chains below, sequenced in a study of blood T cell repertoires in COVID-19. Here immunoSEQ multiplex PCR was the method, and the copy in TCRdb shows in-frame clones only, minus some. The sample lists some 140,000 clones, roughly 76% occurring once. Material: peripheral blood. These receptor sequences come from an elderly man with acute or convalescent COVID-19.

The chain is built from TRBV5-1 and TRBJ2-5; weak D call: TRBD1 (5 bases). The CDR3 covers 14 residues. Germline CDR1 reads SGHRS; CDR2 reads YFSETQ. Trimming stripped 0 bases from V and 7 bases from J, with 13 bases between. CDR3 region: CASSLVAGSTTQYF. Here the CDR3 DNA reads TGCGCCAGCAGCTTGGTGGCAGGGTCGACGACCCAGTACTTC.

As for this clone: The identical CDR3 is also encoded by other nucleotide sequences in the sample. This chain connects TRBV4-3 to TRBJ1-6, with D unresolved. Trimming removed 3 bases from V and 7 bases from J, with 7 bases in between. The CDR3 is made up of 13 amino acids. In germline, CDR1 is LGHNA, CDR2 YSLEER. Here the CDR3 DNA reads TGCGCCAGCAGCCAGGTCGAGAATTCACCCCTCCACTTT. Its protein product is CASSQVENSPLHF.

The chain carries TRBV7-2 and TRBJ1-3; TRBD1 matches at 9 bases. In germline, CDR1 is SGHTA, CDR2 FQGNSA. The CDR3 extends over 15 amino acids. J was trimmed by 4 bases and V by 5 bases; bases with no gene match: 6. CDR3 sequence reads: CASSVQQGAGNTIYF. In DNA, the CDR3 is TGTGCCAGCAGCGTACAACAGGGGGCCGGAAACACCATATATTTT.

The V gene is TRBV20-1, the J gene TRBJ1-1; D gene uncertain. The length of the CDR3 is 10 residues. Germline lookup yields CDR1 DFQATT and CDR2 SNEGSKA (reference sequence). Trimming removed 6 bases at V and 1 base at J, with 3 bases between. The CDR3 nucleotides read TGCAGTGCCCAGAACACTGAAGCTTTCTTT. Translated, it gives CSAQNTEAFF.

This rearrangement joins TRBV7-9 to TRBJ2-3, with 9 bases identical to TRBD1. The ends lost 5 bases at V and 6 bases at J; junction bases unmatched: 9. Germline CDR1 SEHNR, CDR2 FQNEAQ (reference sequence). The CDR3 is 15 residues long. The chain's CDR3 is CASSRTGGSPDTQYF. The CDR3 DNA is TGTGCCAGCAGCCGAACAGGGGGCTCCCCCGATACGCAGTATTTT.

The chain employs TRBV5-4 and TRBJ2-5, with 11 bases lining up with TRBD1. The CDR3 runs 14 residues. Germline CDR1 and CDR2: SGHNT and YYREEE (reference sequence). With V trimmed by 2 bases and J by 5 bases, 2 bases remained unmatched. The CDR3 protein is CASSFGTGGETQYF. In DNA, the CDR3 is TGTGCCAGCAGCTTTGGGACAGGGGGGGAGACCCAGTACTTC.

V is TRBV6-5 and J is TRBJ2-7; D remains ambiguous. CDR1 and CDR2 from the germline V gene are MNHEY and SVGAGI. The germline V and J ends were trimmed by 8 bases and 5 bases, with 10 bases remaining between them. The CDR3 is 11 residues long. The CDR3 here is CASCSRDEQYF. In DNA, the CDR3 is TGTGCCAGCTGCTCCCGGGACGAGCAGTACTTC.

On this clone: One end of the junction is discordant with germline, which a read error may explain. This specimen includes other DNA sequences encoding the same CDR3. The V gene is TRBV19, the J gene TRBJ2-7; 9 positions match TRBD2. The CDR3 runs 15 residues. Germline assignment: CDR1 LNHDA and CDR2 SQIVND (reference sequence). The CDR3 DNA is TGTGCCAGTAGGATTTTAGCGGGGGACTCCTACGAGCAGTACTTT. Its protein product is CASRILAGDSYEQYF.

The rearrangement links TRBV5-8 to TRBJ2-3, with 8 nucleotides matching TRBD2. The ends lost 5 bases at V and 6 bases at J; junction bases unmatched: 2. Germline assignment: CDR1 SGHTS and CDR2 YDEGEE. This CDR3 has 12 residues. DNA for the CDR3: TGTGCCAGCAGGTCTAGCGGGGATACGCAGTATTTT. Translation: CASRSSGDTQYF.

The rearrangement links TRBV5-1 to TRBJ2-5; D unclear. The germline V and J ends were trimmed by 4 bases and 3 bases, with 10 bases remaining between them. The CDR3 spans 13 residues. Germline CDR1 is SGHRS and CDR2 is YFSETQ. CDR3 DNA sequence: TGCGCCAGCAGCCAAGTACTCGAAGAGACCCAGTACTTC. As protein: CASSQVLEETQYF. Using reference TRBV5-1 and TRBJ2-5 for the parts outside the CDR3, the full variable domain is KAGVTQTPRYLIKTRGQQVTLSCSPISGHRSVSWYQQTPGQGLQFLFEYFSETQRNKGNFPGRFSGRQFSNSRSEMNVSTLELGDSALYLCASSQVLEETQYFGPGTRLLVL.

Only a few counts were recorded for this clone. The chain employs TRBV11-2 and TRBJ1-6; D is undetermined. From germline, CDR1 is SGHAT and CDR2 FQNNGV. Trimming cost V 0 bases and J 0 bases, with 9 bases left between them. This CDR3 contains 17 residues. Here the CDR3 reads CASSLEFRSSYNSPLHF. CDR3 nucleotide sequence: TGTGCCAGCAGCTTAGAGTTCCGGAGCTCCTATAATTCACCCCTCCACTTT.

The CDR3 region has the DNA TGTGCCACCAGTGAATCGGGGGCGAACACCGGGGAGCTGTTTTTT. Its protein product is CATSESGANTGELFF. The V and J genes are TRBV24-1 and TRBJ2-2; TRBD2 is a possible D gene (6 bases). The CDR3 spans 15 residues. Germline V gene sequence: CDR1 KGHDR, CDR2 SFDVKD. Between the trimmed V and J ends, which lost 4 bases and 0 bases, there was a span of 8 bases.

This chain connects TRBV7-3 to TRBJ2-2; D is perhaps TRBD1 (6 bases). Trimming cost V 2 bases and J 6 bases, with 7 bases left between them. CDR1 is SGHTA and CDR2 is FQGTGA in the germline V gene. This CDR3 is 13 amino acids long. CDR3 in DNA: TGTGCCAGCAGCTTAGGGGGCGCCGGGGAGCTGTTTTTT. This translates into CASSLGGAGELFF.

This clone was counted once. This sequence joins TRBV18 and TRBJ2-1; D remains unclear. V was clipped by 6 bases and J by 2 bases, with 11 bases between them. Germline V gene data show CDR1 as KGHSH and CDR2 as LQKENI. The CDR3 has 14 amino acids. The CDR3 DNA reads as TGTGCCAGCTCCCGAGAGGAAACCTACAATGAGCAGTTCTTC. Encoded protein: CASSREETYNEQFF.

The chain recombines TRBV7-3 with TRBJ2-1; 11 nucleotides line up with TRBD2. The germline gives CDR1 SGHTA, CDR2 FQGTGA. V lost 4 bases, J lost 9 bases, and 8 bases stayed unmatched. The CDR3 extends over 15 amino acids. The chain's CDR3 is CASSSSSGGQVEQFF. The CDR3 region has the DNA TGTGCCAGCAGCTCCTCTAGCGGGGGGCAGGTTGAGCAGTTCTTC.

This chain joins TRBV28 and TRBJ1-2, with D unclear. The CDR3 length is 12 residues. V was shortened by 4 bases and J by 7 bases, with 10 bases between the two germline ends. Per the germline V gene, CDR1 is MDHEN and CDR2 is SYDVKM. CDR3 bases: TGTGCCAGCAGTTCTGAATGGGCTGGCTACACCTTC. Translating it yields CASSSEWAGYTF.

This chain uses TRBV4-3 with TRBJ1-3; D not resolved. Germline values: CDR1 LGHNA, CDR2 YSLEER. The V gene lost 1 base and the J gene lost 0 bases, with 7 bases spanning the gap. The CDR3 is 15 residues long. DNA for the CDR3: TGCGCCAGCAGCCAAGTGGAGACCTCTGGAAACACCATATATTTT. Protein: CASSQVETSGNTIYF.

This chain joins TRBV19 and TRBJ2-7, with TRBD1 identical over 12 bases. The CDR3 runs to 15 residues. The junction had 5 bases not matched to a gene; V was cut back by 3 bases and J by 5 bases. CDR1 is LNHDA and CDR2 is SQIVND in the germline V gene (reference sequence). As DNA, the CDR3 is TGTGCCAGTAGTATCACCGGGACAGGGGGCGACGAGCAGTACTTC. Amino acid sequence: CASSITGTGGDEQYF.

The chain employs TRBV19 and TRBJ1-2; D may be TRBD1 (5 bases). Trimming removed 5 bases at V and 4 bases at J, with 14 bases between. Per germline, CDR1 LNHDA and CDR2 SQIVND (reference sequence). The CDR3 runs to 14 residues. In DNA form, the CDR3 reads TGTGCCAGTAGTTCTTCCAGGGTTAGCTATGGCTACACCTTC. Its protein is CASSSSRVSYGYTF. Filled out from reference TRBV19 and TRBJ1-2, the complete variable domain reads DGGITQSPKYLFRKEGQNVTLSCEQNLNHDAMYWYRQDPGQGLRLIYYSQIVNDFQKGDIAEGYSVSREKKESFPLTVTSAQKNPTAFYLCASSSSRVSYGYTFGSGTRLTVV.

The chain joins TRBV28 to TRBJ1-2, with a possible D match to TRBD1 (6 bases). Between the trimmed V and J ends, which lost 4 bases and 0 bases, there was a span of 9 bases. The germline V gene encodes CDR1 MDHEN and CDR2 SYDVKM. The length of the CDR3 is 14 residues. The CDR3 spells CASSYGQSNYGYTF. CDR3 nucleotides: TGTGCCAGCAGTTACGGACAGTCTAACTATGGCTACACCTTC.

The chain combines TRBV2 with TRBJ1-2, with TRBD1 identical over 9 bases. From germline, CDR1 is SNHLY and CDR2 FYNNEI. The J segment lost 4 bases and the V segment lost 6 bases, leaving 6 bases of the junction unmatched. This CDR3 region has 14 residues. The CDR3 DNA sequence: TGTGCCAGCAGGAGGACAGGGGAAAGCTATGGCTACACCTTC. Translation gives CASRRTGESYGYTF.

J is TRBJ2-6 and V is TRBV19, with D uncertain. The ends were cut back, 3 bases at V and 2 bases at J, with 14 bases in the middle. CDR1 and CDR2 (germline): LNHDA, SQIVND (reference sequence). The CDR3 has 17 residues. This CDR3 is CASSIPLTAPGANVLTF. CDR3 nucleotide sequence: TGTGCCAGTAGTATCCCTCTCACTGCACCTGGGGCCAACGTCCTGACTTTC.

The chain uses TRBV3-1 (or the pseudogene TRBV3-2) and TRBJ2-2, with D uncertain. Trimming removed 0 bases at V and 6 bases at J, with 8 bases between. In germline, CDR1 is LGHDT, CDR2 YNNKEL (reference sequence). This CDR3 comprises 14 residues. The CDR3 region is CASSQDSGSGELFF. In DNA form, the CDR3 reads TGTGCCAGCAGCCAAGATTCCGGGTCCGGGGAGCTGTTTTTT.

J is TRBJ2-5 and V is TRBV6-2 or TRBV6-3; 10 bases are shared with TRBD2. This CDR3 is built from 14 residues. CDR1 MNHEY and CDR2 SVGEGT come from the germline V gene. J was trimmed by 5 bases and V by 5 bases; bases with no gene match: 5. CDR3 sequence reads: CASSLAGAGETQYF. The DNA for the CDR3 is TGTGCCAGCAGTCTAGCGGGGGCAGGGGAGACCCAGTACTTC.

This chain joins TRBV18 and TRBJ2-5; D is perhaps TRBD1 (6 bases). CDR1 is KGHSH and CDR2 is LQKENI in the germline V gene. Trimming took off 0 bases at V and 0 bases at J, with 8 bases between the two ends. The CDR3 runs 15 residues. DNA of the CDR3: TGTGCCAGCTCACCACCGACAGGAAACCAAGAGACCCAGTACTTC. This sequence encodes CASSPPTGNQETQYF. The variable domain in full, completed from reference TRBV18 and TRBJ2-5, reads NAGVMQNPRHLVRRRGQEARLRCSPMKGHSHVYWYRQLPEEGLKFMVYLQKENIIDESGMPKERFSAEFPKEGPSILRIQQVVRGDSAAYFCASSPPTGNQETQYFGPGTRLLVL.

The chain recombines TRBV28 with TRBJ2-1; tentatively, D is TRBD1 (6 bases). Germline V gene sequence: CDR1 MDHEN, CDR2 SYDVKM. The CDR3 length is 17 residues. Trimming removed 6 bases from V and 0 bases from J, with 18 bases in between. The CDR3 is CASSLINRVGSYNEQFF. DNA of the CDR3: TGTGCCAGCAGCCTTATAAACAGGGTGGGCTCCTACAATGAGCAGTTCTTC.

The chain carries TRBV27 and TRBJ1-5; 8 bases align to TRBD1. The V segment lost 5 bases and the J segment 7 bases; nucleotides outside the gene matches: 10. The CDR3 sequence is 15 residues long. The germline gives CDR1 MNHEY, CDR2 SMNVEV (reference sequence). The CDR3 DNA reads TGTGCCAGCAGTCCCTGGGACAGGTCCGACCAGCCCCAGCATTTT. This gives the protein CASSPWDRSDQPQHF.

CDR3 DNA sequence: TGTGCCAGCAGTTTAGGGCAGACAGATACGCAGTATTTT. Its translation: CASSLGQTDTQYF. The chain links TRBV12-3 or TRBV12-4 to TRBJ2-3, with D hard to call. The germline V and J ends were trimmed by 1 base and 3 bases, with 5 bases remaining between them. The length of the CDR3 is 13 residues.

This rearrangement joins TRBV5-6 to TRBJ2-2, with 7 bases fitting TRBD1. Germline values: CDR1 SGHDT, CDR2 YYEEEE. The CDR3 is 16 amino acids. The ends lost 4 bases at V and 2 bases at J; junction bases unmatched: 8. The CDR3 DNA follows: TGTGCCAGCAGCACTGGGACAGCCTTTAACACCGGGGAGCTGTTTTTT. Amino acids: CASSTGTAFNTGELFF. The full variable domain, in which reference TRBV5-6 and TRBJ2-2 provide the parts outside the CDR3, is DAGVTQSPTHLIKTRGQQVTLRCSPKSGHDTVSWYQQALGQGPQFIFQYYEEEERQRGNFPDRFSGHQFPNYSSELNVNALLLGDSALYLCASSTGTAFNTGELFFGEGSRLTVL.

V gene TRBV19 combines with J gene TRBJ1-1, with 7 bases matching TRBD1. After removal of 2 bases from V and 6 bases from J, the junction contained 21 bases not matched to a gene. Germline CDR1 and CDR2: LNHDA and SQIVND (reference sequence). This CDR3 comprises 19 residues. The CDR3 spells CASSIFGKGHVEGGPEAFF. The CDR3 nucleotides read TGTGCCAGTAGTATATTCGGCAAGGGACACGTAGAAGGGGGCCCTGAAGCTTTCTTT.